The table lists the clone carrying this T cell receptor beta chain with a few counts. The data stem from a study of T cell repertoires in cytomegalovirus infection. One entry per CDR3 protein results from TCRdb running MiXCR on the reads. The sample consists of roughly 130,000 distinct CDR3 sequences, more than 7% of them appearing once. Sequenced: PBMCs. This TCR derives from a human donor in good health (CMV status not recorded). Some clones in this sample may be carry-over from other donors' samples.

This CDR3 is CSAERTDAYEQYF. The DNA for the CDR3 is TGCAGTGCGGAAAGGACGGATGCCTACGAGCAGTACTTC. The rearrangement links TRBV20-1 to TRBJ2-7; D call uncertain. V was pared by 6 bases and J by 2 bases, with 14 bases between. The CDR3 contains 13 residues. CDR1 is DFQATT, CDR2 SNEGSKA, per germline (reference sequence).